The 16 T cell receptor beta chains below all came from one sample that was sequenced in a study of post-analysis software for immune sequencing data. Findings and limits, study-wide: In patients, TRBV5-6, TRBV5-1 and TRBV20-1 belonged to five TRBV segments found more frequently than in controls.

Their cognate antigens are unknown. Sequencing libraries made from TCR beta cDNA carried unique molecular identifiers. Via MiXCR, TCRdb re-called the PCR reads, giving one row per CDR3 protein. This table holds 820,000 or so distinct CDR3 sequences, 53% found once. The sample consisted of blood. The receptors come from a girl aged 10-17 years with multiple sclerosis.

This clonotype came up a few times. The chain uses TRBV27 and TRBJ2-6; no clear D gene. Trimming took off 3 bases at V and 0 bases at J, with 6 bases between the two ends. This CDR3 is 15 amino acids long. Germline assignment: CDR1 MNHEY and CDR2 SMNVEV (reference sequence). The CDR3 DNA is TGTGCCAGCAGTTTCCTCCTCTCTGGGGCCAACGTCCTGACTTTC. Translated: CASSFLLSGANVLTF.

The rearrangement links TRBV29-1 to TRBJ1-1; 7 bases map to TRBD1. V gave up 4 bases and J gave up 5 bases; unmatched junction bases: 10. The germline V gene encodes CDR1 SQVTM and CDR2 ANQGSEA. The CDR3 runs 14 residues. The CDR3 region is CSVVPRQGGTEAFF. In DNA, the CDR3 is TGCAGCGTTGTTCCTCGACAGGGTGGAACTGAAGCTTTCTTT. The whole variable domain, filled in from reference TRBV29-1 and TRBJ1-1, reads SAVISQKPSRDICQRGTSLTIQCQVDSQVTMMFWYRQQPGQSLTLIATANQGSEATYESGFVIDKFPISRPNLTFSTLTVSNMSPEDSSIYLCSVVPRQGGTEAFFGQGTRLTVV.

V gene TRBV7-6 combines with J gene TRBJ1-5, with 10 bases matching TRBD1. From germline, CDR1 is SGHVS and CDR2 FNYEAQ. Trimming at V came to 5 bases and at J to 2 bases, leaving 6 bases not matched to a gene. The CDR3 covers 16 residues. CDR3 in amino acids: CASSLTGTGGNQPQHF. The CDR3 region has the DNA TGTGCCAGCAGCCTGACCGGGACAGGGGGCAATCAGCCCCAGCATTTT.

The chain couples TRBV5-1 to TRBJ1-6, with 7 bases aligning to TRBD1. The CDR3 extends over 16 amino acids. The germline V gene has CDR1 SGHRS and CDR2 YFSETQ. J was trimmed by 2 bases and V by 4 bases; bases with no gene match: 6. The CDR3, as DNA: TGCGCCAGCAGCCCAGGAACAGGGGCCTATAATTCACCCCTCCACTTT. Translated, it gives CASSPGTGAYNSPLHF. The variable domain in full, with the rest retrieved from reference TRBV5-1 and TRBJ1-6, is KAGVTQTPRYLIKTRGQQVTLSCSPISGHRSVSWYQQTPGQGLQFLFEYFSETQRNKGNFPGRFSGRQFSNSRSEMNVSTLELGDSALYLCASSPGTGAYNSPLHFGNGTRLTVT.

The rearrangement uses TRBV7-8 and TRBJ1-2; 9 positions agree with TRBD1. This CDR3 is built from 17 residues. After removal of 5 bases from V and 3 bases from J, the junction contained 13 bases not matched to a gene. Germline-derived CDR1 and CDR2 are SGHVS and FQNEAQ. This CDR3 is CASSSGTGSTPYYGYTF. DNA for the CDR3: TGTGCCAGCAGCAGCGGGACAGGGTCAACCCCCTACTATGGCTACACCTTC.

The chain couples TRBV5-6 to TRBJ2-1; maybe TRBD1 (6 bases). Per germline, CDR1 SGHDT and CDR2 YYEEEE. The CDR3 sequence is 13 residues long. Trimming cost V 4 bases and J 7 bases, with 12 bases left between them. The CDR3 region is CASSHPRGNEQFF. CDR3 sequence (DNA): TGTGCCAGCAGCCACCCGAGGGGGAATGAGCAGTTCTTC.

This rearrangement joins TRBV6-5 to TRBJ1-2, with 9 bases that match TRBD1. Germline V gives CDR1 MNHEY, CDR2 SVGAGI. With 4 bases clipped from V and 4 bases from J, the junction kept 7 bases outside the gene matches. The CDR3 has 15 residues. The CDR3 DNA reads as TGTGCCAGCAGTTGGGGGACAGGGATAGGCTATGGCTACACCTTC. Its translation: CASSWGTGIGYGYTF.

This clonotype appeared a few times. V and J are TRBV2 and TRBJ2-5, with a tentative D call TRBD1 (5 bases). This CDR3 spans 12 amino acids. V lost 6 bases to trimming and J lost 3 bases, with 8 bases between them. Germline assignment: CDR1 SNHLY and CDR2 FYNNEI. CDR3: CASRGHKETQYF. The CDR3 nucleotides are TGTGCCAGCAGAGGACACAAAGAGACCCAGTACTTC.

This sequence joins TRBV20-1 and TRBJ2-1, with D perhaps matching TRBD2 (6 bases). This CDR3 comprises 19 residues. V dropped 5 bases and J dropped 7 bases, with 33 bases sitting between them. Germline CDR1 is DFQATT and CDR2 is SNEGSKA (reference sequence). The CDR3 sequence: CSARIPFRKDHRGVNEQFF. The DNA of the CDR3 is TGCAGTGCTCGAATCCCATTCAGGAAGGACCACCGCGGGGTGAATGAGCAGTTCTTC.

This chain uses TRBV3-1 with TRBJ2-7; 10 bases agree with TRBD1. Germline values: CDR1 LGHDT, CDR2 YNNKEL (reference sequence). V dropped 1 base and J dropped 2; count of bases not matched to a gene: 2. This CDR3 has 15 amino acids. CDR3 bases: TGTGCCAGCAGCCAAGTTGGGACAGGGGCCTACGAGCAGTACTTC. This sequence encodes CASSQVGTGAYEQYF.

The rearrangement joins TRBV20-1 to TRBJ2-7; D is uncertain. The germline CDR1 and CDR2 sequences are DFQATT and SNEGSKA (reference sequence). The CDR3 runs to 11 residues. The V end lost 6 bases, the J end lost 3 bases, and 9 bases lay between the germline ends. The CDR3 nucleotides are TGCAGTGCGAGTGACTTCTACGAGCAGTACTTC. It specifies CSASDFYEQYF.

The V call is TRBV10-3, the J call TRBJ2-4; 7 positions match TRBD2. The J call may be mistaken, given a closer DNA end match to TRBJ2-7. This CDR3 is 13 amino acids long. The V gene's germline CDR1 is ENHRY and CDR2 SYGVKD. Here the CDR3 DNA reads TGTGCCATCAGTGAGGAGCGGGACTACGAGCAGTACTTC. Protein: CAISEERDYEQYF.

The chain has TRBV20-1 and TRBJ1-3, with a weak D call TRBD1 (6 bases). The CDR3 runs to 16 residues. The germline V gene encodes CDR1 DFQATT and CDR2 SNEGSKA (reference sequence). V lost 0 bases, J lost 8 bases, and 20 bases lay in between. This CDR3 reads CSARDQQRRGGDTIYF. The CDR3 DNA is TGCAGTGCTAGAGATCAGCAACGTCGGGGGGGCGACACCATATATTTT.

The rearrangement links TRBV15 to TRBJ2-5, with 9 bases identical to TRBD2. V lost 1 base to trimming and J lost 0 bases; unmatched junction nucleotides: 6. Germline V gene sequence: CDR1 LNHNV, CDR2 YYDKDF (reference sequence). This CDR3 is 17 amino acids long. The CDR3 DNA sequence: TGTGCCACCAGCAGAGGACTAGCGGCCCAGTACCAAGAGACCCAGTACTTC. As protein: CATSRGLAAQYQETQYF.

About this clonotype itself: A junction boundary mismatches the germline segment, possibly from a read error. This chain links TRBV5-1 with TRBJ2-3, with D perhaps matching TRBD1 (5 bases). The CDR3 consists of 12 residues. Germline CDR1 SGHRS, CDR2 YFSETQ. The CDR3 loop reads CASRQGTDTQCF. The CDR3 nucleotides read TGCGCCAGCCGGCAGGGAACAGATACGCAGTGTTTT.

This clonotype turned up a few times. The rearrangement joins TRBV4-1 to TRBJ1-2; 7 bases line up with TRBD1. Per germline, CDR1 MGHRA and CDR2 YSYEKL. This CDR3 comprises 16 residues. V lost 0 bases, J lost 0 bases, and 4 bases stayed unmatched. The CDR3 region is CASSQDTGVTNYGYTF. Written as DNA, the CDR3 is TGCGCCAGCAGCCAAGACACAGGGGTGACTAACTATGGCTACACCTTC.